The 4 T cell receptor beta chains presented below share a single source sample, sequenced in a study of T cell repertoires in cytomegalovirus infection. Antigen specificity for these receptors is unknown. Each CDR3 protein gets one entry after TCRdb re-called the reads with MiXCR. The table has 250,000 to 300,000 distinct CDR3 sequences, 22% seen once. The material was cultured PBMCs, obtained from culture after CMV antigen stimulation. These receptors all stem from a human donor in good health (CMV status not recorded). Some clones in this sample may be carry-over from other donors' samples.

In its sample, this clonotype was seen a few times. The rearrangement links TRBV2 to TRBJ2-5, with a possible D match to TRBD1 (5 bases). The CDR3 length is 13 residues. V lost 6 bases and J lost 5, with 13 bases in between. In germline, CDR1 is SNHLY, CDR2 FYNNEI. CDR3 sequence: CASRGRSWETQYF. DNA of the CDR3: TGTGCCAGCAGGGGGCGGTCTTGGGAGACCCAGTACTTC.

The genes are TRBV11-3 and TRBJ2-1, with D possibly TRBD2 on 5 matching bases. Germline V gene lookup returns CDR1 SGHNT and CDR2 YENEEA. The CDR3 totals 15 residues. With 0 bases removed from V and 7 bases from J, the gap between germline ends came to 13 bases. The CDR3 reads CASSLDVVGINEQFF. Here the CDR3 DNA reads TGTGCCAGCAGCTTAGATGTAGTCGGGATAAATGAGCAGTTCTTC.

The CDR3 reads CASSQATLSLNTEAFF. CDR3 nucleotides: TGTGCCAGCAGCCAAGCCACCCTGAGCCTGAACACTGAAGCTTTCTTT. This chain uses TRBV4-2 with TRBJ1-1; no reliable D call. Trimming left V 1 base short and J 0 bases short, with 12 bases between. The V gene's germline CDR1 is LGHNA and CDR2 YNFKEQ. This CDR3 is 16 amino acids long.

This clonotype was picked up many times. The CDR3 DNA sequence: TGCAGCGTTAGTTCGGGCCTCAATCAGCCCCAGCATTTT. As protein: CSVSSGLNQPQHF. V usage is TRBV29-1 and J usage is TRBJ1-5, with no clear D. V was cut by 5 bases and J by 3 bases, with 11 bases left in between. The CDR3 consists of 13 residues. CDR1 SQVTM and CDR2 ANQGSEA come from the germline V gene.